The rows below give T cell receptor beta chains drawn from one sample of a study of blood T cell repertoires in COVID-19. TCRdb's table, derived via immunoSEQ multiplex PCR, lists solely in-frame clones and lacks some. The data show fewer than 100,000 clones, more than 80% seen once. Sequenced material: peripheral blood. The receptor source for this set is an elderly woman with acute or convalescent COVID-19. The CDR3 runs from the conserved cysteine through the conserved F or W. The D gene is left open where the match is weak. Part of the rows lack a size; the others show once, few, many or a class for expanded clones.

CASSLTGEAGNTIYF	TGCGCCAGCAGCTTGACAGGGGAGGCTGGAAACACCATATATTTT	15	TRBV5-1	TRBJ1-3	-	TRBD1
CASSLTLDRGHTF	TGTGCCAGCAGTTTAACATTGGACAGGGGGCATACCTTC	13	TRBV6-5	TRBJ1-2	-	TRBD1
CASSKRGRSYGYTF	TGTGCCAGCAGCAAACGGGGTCGGTCCTATGGCTACACCTTC	14	TRBV21-1	TRBJ1-2	once	-
CASSVASGFSGNTIYF	TGTGCCAGCAGCGTAGCCTCAGGGTTCTCTGGAAACACCATATATTTT	16	TRBV9	TRBJ1-3	-	-
CASSISGTGSGNTIYF	TGTGCCAGTAGTATATCCGGGACAGGCTCTGGAAACACCATATATTTT	16	TRBV19	TRBJ1-3	-	TRBD1
CASSSAAMGSPLHF	TGTGCCAGCAGCTCGGCGGCGATGGGTTCACCCCTCCACTTT	14	TRBV7-9	TRBJ1-6	-	-
CASRRRERADTQYF	TGTGCCAGCCGGAGGCGGGAGAGGGCAGATACGCAGTATTTT	14	TRBV27	TRBJ2-3	-	TRBD2
CASSFLGGGQPQHF	TGTGCCAGCAGCTTTTTGGGGGGTGGTCAGCCCCAGCATTTT	14	TRBV5-8	TRBJ1-5	-	-
CASSRTGGNSGNTIYF	TGTGCCAGCAGCCGGACAGGGGGTAACTCTGGAAACACCATATATTTT	16	TRBV2	TRBJ1-3	-	TRBD1
CASSPGGGRPDTQYF	TGTGCCAGTAGTCCGGGGGGCGGCCGACCAGATACGCAGTATTTT	15	TRBV19	TRBJ2-3	-	-
CASSQAFGDRDGYTF	TGCGCCAGCAGCCAAGCGTTCGGGGACAGGGATGGCTACACCTTC	15	TRBV4-3	TRBJ1-2	-	TRBD1
CASSLQTTTSGTYNEQFF	TGTGCCAGTAGTCTCCAAACCACGACTAGCGGTACTTACAATGAGCAGTTCTTC	18	TRBV19	TRBJ2-1	-	TRBD2
CASSLEARANSPLHF	TGCGCCAGCAGCTTGGAGGCCAGGGCAAATTCACCCCTCCACTTT	15	TRBV5-1	TRBJ1-6	-	-
CATSDSGQGSGEQFF	TGTGCCACCAGTGACTCTGGACAGGGATCAGGGGAGCAGTTCTTC	15	TRBV24-1	TRBJ2-1	-	TRBD1
CASTGLAGGEQFF	TGTGCCAGCACCGGACTAGCGGGGGGTGAGCAGTTCTTC	13	TRBV6-5	TRBJ2-1	-	TRBD2
CASGPLQGGNTEAFF	TGTGCCAGCGGACCTTTACAGGGTGGAAACACTGAAGCTTTCTTT	15	TRBV6-5	TRBJ1-1	-	-
CASSPSTNEKLFF	TGTGCCAGCTCACCATCGACTAATGAAAAACTGTTTTTT	13	TRBV18	TRBJ1-4	-	-
CASSLGQDYNEQFF	TGCGCCAGCAGCTTGGGACAGGACTACAATGAGCAGTTCTTC	14	TRBV5-1	TRBJ2-1	-	-
CASKNRDSNEKLFF	TGCGCCAGCAAGAACCGGGACAGCAATGAAAAACTGTTTTTT	14	TRBV5-1	TRBJ1-4	-	TRBD1
CASKVWPGEQYF	TGTGCCAGCAAGGTCTGGCCGGGCGAGCAGTACTTC	12	TRBV2	TRBJ2-7	-	-